The clone carrying this T cell receptor beta chain was observed a few times. This sample is part of a study of T cells after yellow fever vaccination. V lost 1 base and J 6 bases, leaving 17 bases between the germline ends. The CDR3 is made up of 15 amino acids. The germline V gene has CDR1 SQVTM and CDR2 ANQGSEA. One entry per CDR3 protein results from TCRdb running MiXCR on the 5' RACE reads. The profile shows under 200,000 distinct CDR3 sequences, 9.5% to 11% of them singletons. The J gene is TRBJ2-3, the V gene TRBV29-1, with D possibly matching TRBD2 (6 bases). The sample in question was CD8+ T cells sorted from PBMCs, obtained 15 days after the yellow fever booster vaccination. This receptor was identified in a young man who received the YFV17D yellow fever vaccine. The DNA for the CDR3 is TGCAGCGTTGAAGGGGTCGGGGGTGTCCAGGATACGCAGTATTTT. Its protein product is CSVEGVGGVQDTQYF.